The rows below give T cell receptor beta chains drawn from one sample of a study of CD8 T cells in Susac syndrome. TCRdb ran MiXCR on the immunoSEQ multiplex PCR reads and lists one entry per CDR3 protein. The table includes around 110,000 distinct CDR3 sequences, just under 95% detected once. The sample taken for sequencing was CD8+ T cells from PBMCs. The origin of the receptors is a human donor with Susac syndrome. CDR3s include the opening cysteine and the closing phenylalanine or tryptophan. A D gene is named only where the DNA matches it firmly. Size is stated for part of the rows, as once, few or many counts, or as a class when the clone is expanded.

size: -
V: TRBV11-3
J: TRBJ1-2
D: -
CDR3: CASSLVGNGYYGYTF
DNA: TGTGCCAGCAGCTTAGTCGGCAACGGATACTATGGCTACACCTTC

size: -
V: TRBV3-1
J: TRBJ2-5
D: -
CDR3: CASSQDRWAPETQYF
DNA: TGTGCCAGCAGCCAAGATCGTTGGGCGCCAGAGACCCAGTACTTC

size: -
V: TRBV3-1
J: TRBJ2-3
D: -
CDR3: CASSQDRRDPRDTQYF
DNA: TGTGCCAGCAGCCAGGACCGTCGGGACCCCCGAGATACGCAGTATTTT

size: -
V: TRBV5-1
J: TRBJ2-1
D: TRBD2
CDR3: CASSWEGLSYNEQFF
DNA: TGCGCCAGCAGCTGGGAGGGGCTATCCTACAATGAGCAGTTCTTC

size: -
V: TRBV6-5
J: TRBJ2-6
D: -
CDR3: CASGPHSGANVLTF
DNA: TGTGCCAGCGGCCCTCACTCTGGGGCCAACGTCCTGACTTTC

size: -
V: TRBV12-5
J: TRBJ1-5
D: -
CDR3: CASGGMRNQPQHF
DNA: TGTGCTAGTGGCGGAATGCGCAATCAGCCCCAGCATTTT

size: -
V: TRBV7-2
J: TRBJ2-6
D: -
CDR3: CASSLAYRASTSGANVLTF
DNA: TGTGCCAGCAGCTTAGCGTACCGGGCCTCTACCTCTGGGGCCAACGTCCTGACTTTC

size: -
V: TRBV9
J: TRBJ1-5
D: -
CDR3: CASSQAGMGNQPQHF
DNA: TGTGCCAGCAGCCAGGCAGGGATGGGCAATCAGCCCCAGCATTTT

size: -
V: TRBV30
J: TRBJ1-5
D: -
CDR3: CAWSMDGEQPQHF
DNA: TGTGCCTGGAGTATGGACGGAGAACAGCCCCAGCATTTT

size: few
V: TRBV6-5
J: TRBJ1-1
D: TRBD1
CDR3: CASSSPGGTEAFF
DNA: TGTGCCAGCAGTTCCCCAGGGGGAACTGAAGCTTTCTTT

size: -
V: TRBV9
J: TRBJ1-6
D: -
CDR3: CASSKGDRYNSPLHF
DNA: TGTGCCAGCAGCAAGGGTGATCGGTATAATTCACCCCTCCACTTT

size: -
V: TRBV19
J: TRBJ2-7
D: -
CDR3: CASSMTVTYEQYF
DNA: TGTGCCAGTAGTATGACAGTTACCTACGAGCAGTACTTC

size: -
V: TRBV7-7
J: TRBJ2-1
D: -
CDR3: CASSLGGGYNEQFF
DNA: TGTGCTAGCAGCTTAGGCGGCGGTTACAATGAGCAGTTCTTC

size: -
V: TRBV27
J: TRBJ2-7
D: -
CDR3: CASSHPTDSYEQYF
DNA: TGTGCCAGCAGTCACCCGACGGATTCCTACGAGCAGTACTTC

size: -
V: TRBV21-1
J: TRBJ2-1
D: -
CDR3: CARQGPAFF
DNA: TGTGCCAGACAGGGACCCGCCTTCTTC

size: -
V: TRBV9
J: TRBJ2-3
D: -
CDR3: CASSGGFTDTQYF
DNA: TGTGCCAGCAGCGGCGGGTTCACAGATACGCAGTATTTT

size: -
V: TRBV4-2
J: TRBJ2-3
D: -
CDR3: CASSQVEGYPGADTQYF
DNA: TGTGCCAGCAGCCAAGTAGAAGGATACCCGGGGGCAGATACGCAGTATTTT

size: -
V: TRBV5-7
J: TRBJ2-4
D: TRBD1
CDR3: CASSPGTAKNIQYF
DNA: TGTGCCAGCAGTCCCGGGACAGCTAAAAACATTCAGTACTTC

size: -
V: TRBV20-1
J: TRBJ1-5
D: -
CDR3: CSARELGGGSNQPQHF
DNA: TGCAGTGCTAGAGAACTAGGTGGAGGGAGCAATCAGCCCCAGCATTTT

size: -
V: TRBV2
J: TRBJ2-7
D: -
CDR3: CASRRSPGSGNYEQYF
DNA: TGTGCCAGCAGGCGTTCCCCAGGTTCAGGCAACTACGAGCAGTACTTC

size: -
V: TRBV29-1
J: TRBJ1-1
D: TRBD1
CDR3: CSARTGSMNTEAFF
DNA: TGCAGCGCCCGGACAGGGTCTATGAACACTGAAGCTTTCTTT

size: -
V: TRBV7-2
J: TRBJ2-3
D: -
CDR3: CASSLAGRTSTDTQYF
DNA: TGTGCCAGCAGCTTAGCGGGCCGAACTAGCACAGATACGCAGTATTTT

size: -
V: TRBV25-1
J: TRBJ1-2
D: TRBD1
CDR3: CASSEQGGYGYTF
DNA: TGTGCCAGCAGTGAACAGGGGGGTTATGGCTACACCTTC

size: once
V: TRBV7-9
J: TRBJ2-5
D: -
CDR3: CASSLAQAGPQETQYF
DNA: TGTGCCAGCAGCTTAGCGCAGGCAGGTCCTCAAGAGACCCAGTACTTC

size: -
V: TRBV29-1
J: TRBJ2-1
D: TRBD1
CDR3: CSVGGGQGIKKNEQFF
DNA: TGCAGCGTTGGGGGCGGACAGGGGATAAAAAAGAATGAGCAGTTCTTC

size: -
V: TRBV20-1
J: TRBJ2-4
D: TRBD1
CDR3: CSLQGQGSNIQYF
DNA: TGCAGCCTACAGGGACAGGGGTCAAACATTCAGTACTTC

size: -
V: TRBV27
J: TRBJ2-2
D: TRBD1
CDR3: CASSFTGAAGELFF
DNA: TGTGCCAGCAGTTTTACAGGGGCAGCCGGGGAGCTGTTTTTT

size: -
V: TRBV2
J: TRBJ2-3
D: TRBD2
CDR3: CASIHSAGLAGRDTQYF
DNA: TGTGCCAGCATTCACTCAGCGGGGCTAGCGGGGAGAGATACGCAGTATTTT

size: -
V: TRBV5-6
J: TRBJ1-2
D: -
CDR3: CASSLQGGNAEDYGYTF
DNA: TGTGCCAGCAGCTTGCAGGGAGGCAACGCAGAAGACTATGGCTACACCTTC

size: -
V: TRBV20-1
J: TRBJ2-1
D: TRBD2
CDR3: CSATSPRGYNEQFF
DNA: TGCAGTGCCACCTCTCCGCGGGGGTACAATGAGCAGTTCTTC

size: -
V: TRBV27
J: TRBJ2-7
D: TRBD1
CDR3: CASNSPGQGDYEQYF
DNA: TGTGCCAGCAATAGTCCCGGACAGGGTGACTACGAGCAGTACTTC

size: -
V: TRBV27
J: TRBJ2-5
D: TRBD1
CDR3: CASSLGQVETQYF
DNA: TGTGCCAGCAGTTTGGGACAGGTGGAGACCCAGTACTTC

size: -
V: TRBV4-1
J: TRBJ1-1
D: -
CDR3: CASSQEGPGGTEAFF
DNA: TGCGCCAGCAGCCAAGAGGGACCGGGGGGCACTGAAGCTTTCTTT

size: -
V: TRBV9
J: TRBJ1-1
D: -
CDR3: CASRGTANTEAFF
DNA: TGTGCCAGCAGGGGAACAGCAAACACTGAAGCTTTCTTT

size: -
V: TRBV19
J: TRBJ2-3
D: -
CDR3: CASLQFSGSTDTQYF
DNA: TGTGCCAGTCTCCAGTTCTCAGGGAGCACAGATACGCAGTATTTT

size: few
V: TRBV6-1
J: TRBJ2-7
D: -
CDR3: CASTETDSYEQYF
DNA: TGTGCCAGCACTGAGACGGACTCCTACGAGCAGTACTTC

size: -
V: TRBV10-2
J: TRBJ1-6
D: -
CDR3: CASGPGLSALHF
DNA: TGCGCCAGCGGACCGGGCCTGTCGGCCCTCCACTTT

size: -
V: TRBV7-9
J: TRBJ2-7
D: -
CDR3: CASSLVNEQYF
DNA: TGTGCCAGCAGCTTAGTAAACGAGCAGTACTTC

size: -
V: TRBV29-1
J: TRBJ1-2
D: -
CDR3: CSGEDRTQGGYTF
DNA: TGCAGCGGGGAAGACAGGACCCAAGGTGGCTACACCTTC

size: -
V: TRBV4-2
J: TRBJ2-3
D: TRBD2
CDR3: CASSKGSGGPTDTQYF
DNA: TGTGCCAGCAGCAAAGGTTCGGGGGGGCCTACAGATACGCAGTATTTT

size: -
V: TRBV29-1
J: TRBJ2-3
D: TRBD2
CDR3: CSISGGKAADTQYF
DNA: TGCAGCATAAGCGGGGGGAAGGCGGCAGATACGCAGTATTTT

size: -
V: TRBV6-1
J: TRBJ2-1
D: TRBD2
CDR3: CASSPIPTGLVSSYNEQFF
DNA: TGTGCCAGCAGTCCCATACCTACCGGACTAGTTAGCTCCTACAATGAGCAGTTCTTC

size: -
V: TRBV7-9
J: TRBJ2-7
D: TRBD2
CDR3: CASSYPLAGEDEQYF
DNA: TGTGCCAGCAGCTACCCCTTAGCGGGAGAGGACGAGCAGTACTTC

size: -
V: TRBV20-1
J: TRBJ2-3
D: TRBD1
CDR3: CSVPTQGVVDTQYF
DNA: TGCAGTGTCCCGACACAGGGGGTGGTGGATACGCAGTATTTT

size: -
V: TRBV6-5
J: TRBJ2-5
D: -
CDR3: CASSSPAGVQETQYF
DNA: TGTGCCAGCAGTTCCCCCGCGGGCGTCCAAGAGACCCAGTACTTC

size: -
V: TRBV2
J: TRBJ1-1
D: -
CDR3: CASSGGEAFF
DNA: TGTGCCAGCAGTGGGGGCGAAGCTTTCTTT

size: -
V: TRBV18
J: TRBJ2-7
D: -
CDR3: CASSQSNSLYEQYF
DNA: TGTGCCAGCTCACAATCAAATAGCCTCTACGAGCAGTACTTC

size: -
V: TRBV19
J: TRBJ2-1
D: -
CDR3: CASGPPDYNEQFF
DNA: TGTGCCAGTGGACCTCCCGACTACAATGAGCAGTTCTTC

size: -
V: TRBV10-2
J: TRBJ2-7
D: -
CDR3: CASVQGYEQYF
DNA: TGCGCCAGCGTACAGGGATACGAGCAGTACTTC

size: -
V: TRBV7-9
J: TRBJ2-7
D: -
CDR3: CASSFGGHSYEQYF
DNA: TGTGCCAGCAGCTTCGGGGGACACTCCTACGAGCAGTACTTC

size: -
V: TRBV6-5
J: TRBJ2-3
D: -
CDR3: CASSYSTATDTQYF
DNA: TGTGCCAGCAGTTACTCGACAGCCACAGATACGCAGTATTTT

size: -
V: TRBV12-3/TRBV12-4
J: TRBJ2-7
D: -
CDR3: CASSREGEQYF
DNA: TGTGCCAGCAGTCGTGAGGGGGAGCAGTACTTC

size: -
V: TRBV12-3/TRBV12-4
J: TRBJ1-1
D: -
CDR3: CASSFGVVEAFF
DNA: TGTGCCAGCAGTTTCGGGGTTGTTGAAGCTTTCTTT

size: -
V: TRBV4-2
J: TRBJ2-2
D: TRBD2
CDR3: CASSSRLAGDLGGELFF
DNA: TGTGCCAGCAGCTCCCGACTAGCGGGGGACCTCGGCGGGGAGCTGTTTTTT

size: -
V: TRBV12-3/TRBV12-4
J: TRBJ2-3
D: -
CDR3: CASIPTPGSTDTQYF
DNA: TGTGCCAGCATCCCAACCCCGGGCAGCACAGATACGCAGTATTTT

size: -
V: TRBV2
J: TRBJ2-3
D: TRBD2
CDR3: CAILAAGWDTQYF
DNA: TGTGCCATCCTAGCGGCGGGGTGGGATACGCAGTATTTT

size: -
V: TRBV3-1
J: TRBJ1-2
D: -
CDR3: CASSRTGLPVQGYTF
DNA: TGTGCCAGCAGCCGCACGGGCCTCCCGGTCCAGGGCTACACCTTC